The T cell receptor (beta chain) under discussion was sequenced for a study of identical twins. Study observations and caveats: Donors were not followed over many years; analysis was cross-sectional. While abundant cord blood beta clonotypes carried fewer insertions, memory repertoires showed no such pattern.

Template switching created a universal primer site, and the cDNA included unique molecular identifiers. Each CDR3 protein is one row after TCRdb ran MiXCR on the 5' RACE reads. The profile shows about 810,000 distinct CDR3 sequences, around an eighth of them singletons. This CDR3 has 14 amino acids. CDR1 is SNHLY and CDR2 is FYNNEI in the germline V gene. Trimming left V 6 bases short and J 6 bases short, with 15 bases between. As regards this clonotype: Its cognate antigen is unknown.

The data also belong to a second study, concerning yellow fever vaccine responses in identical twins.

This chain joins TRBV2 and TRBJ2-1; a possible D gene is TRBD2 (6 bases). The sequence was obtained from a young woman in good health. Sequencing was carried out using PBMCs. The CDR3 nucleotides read TGTGCCAGCAGCCACGGGGGTTGGGGCAATGAGCAGTTCTTC. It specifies CASSHGGWGNEQFF.